The text below deals with one T cell receptor (beta chain). Its antigen remains unknown. This CDR3 is also generated by other DNA sequences in the sample. This sample is drawn from a study of shared clonotypes between healthy human individuals. General observations from the study: Of the naive CD4 clonotypes, roughly 5.5% were shared across several donors.

The germline CDR1 and CDR2 sequences are SGHRS and YFSETQ. With 0 bases clipped from V and 0 bases from J, the junction kept 0 bases outside the gene matches. The length of the CDR3 is 15 residues. Using immunoSEQ multiplex PCR, the repertoire was profiled, and TCRdb retains in-frame clones only, with some absent. This table holds over a million clones, roughly 97% found once. This sequence originates from a man aged 30 to 39 in good health. The sequencing sample was made of naive CD4+ T cells sorted from blood. Subset here: CD45RA+ positively selected. This chain uses TRBV5-1 with TRBJ2-3, with TRBD2 matching 8 bases. The CDR3 protein is CASSLAGGSTDTQYF. As DNA, the CDR3 is TGCGCCAGCAGCTTGGCGGGAGGGAGCACAGATACGCAGTATTTT.